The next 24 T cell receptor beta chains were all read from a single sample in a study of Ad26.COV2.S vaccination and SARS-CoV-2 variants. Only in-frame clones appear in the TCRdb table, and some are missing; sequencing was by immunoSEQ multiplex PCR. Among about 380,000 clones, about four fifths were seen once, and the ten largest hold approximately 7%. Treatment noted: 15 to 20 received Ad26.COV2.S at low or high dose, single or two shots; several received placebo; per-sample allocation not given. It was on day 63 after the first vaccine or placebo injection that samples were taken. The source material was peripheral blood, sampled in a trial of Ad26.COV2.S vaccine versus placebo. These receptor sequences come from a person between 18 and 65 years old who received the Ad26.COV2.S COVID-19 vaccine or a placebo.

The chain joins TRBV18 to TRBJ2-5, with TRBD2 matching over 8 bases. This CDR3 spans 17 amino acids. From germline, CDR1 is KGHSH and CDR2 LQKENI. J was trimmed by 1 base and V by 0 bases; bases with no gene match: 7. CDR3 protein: CASSPPGWREAQETQYF. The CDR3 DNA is TGTGCCAGCTCACCACCGGGATGGCGGGAGGCCCAAGAGACCCAGTACTTC.

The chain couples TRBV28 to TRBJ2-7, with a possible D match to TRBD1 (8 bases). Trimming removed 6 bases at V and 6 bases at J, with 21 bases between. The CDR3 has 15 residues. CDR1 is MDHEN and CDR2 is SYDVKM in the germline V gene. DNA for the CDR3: TGTGCCAGCAGATCGACGGAACAGGGGGGGAGCGAGCAGTACTTC. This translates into CASRSTEQGGSEQYF.

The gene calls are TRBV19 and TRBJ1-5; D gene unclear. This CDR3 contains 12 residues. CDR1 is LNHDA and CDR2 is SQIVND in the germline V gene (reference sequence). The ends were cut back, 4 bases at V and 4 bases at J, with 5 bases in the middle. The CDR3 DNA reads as TGTGCCAGTAGTAAGGGAAATCAGCCCCAGCATTTT. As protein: CASSKGNQPQHF.

The CDR3 nucleotides are TGTGCCAGCAGCCCTACCGGGACAGGATTCCACGAGCAGTACTTC. It codes for CASSPTGTGFHEQYF. The chain is built from TRBV6-6 and TRBJ2-7; TRBD1 agrees at 8 bases. V dropped 6 bases and J dropped 5; count of bases not matched to a gene: 12. CDR1 is MNHNY, CDR2 SVGAGI, per germline (reference sequence). The CDR3 is 15 residues long.

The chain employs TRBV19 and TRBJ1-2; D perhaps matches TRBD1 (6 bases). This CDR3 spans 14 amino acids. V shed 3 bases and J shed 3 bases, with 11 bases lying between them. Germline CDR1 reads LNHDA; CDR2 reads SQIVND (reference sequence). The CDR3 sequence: CASSIKNRDYGYTF. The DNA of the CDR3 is TGTGCCAGTAGTATTAAAAACAGGGACTATGGCTACACCTTC. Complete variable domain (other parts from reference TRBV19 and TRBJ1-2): DGGITQSPKYLFRKEGQNVTLSCEQNLNHDAMYWYRQDPGQGLRLIYYSQIVNDFQKGDIAEGYSVSREKKESFPLTVTSAQKNPTAFYLCASSIKNRDYGYTFGSGTRLTVV.

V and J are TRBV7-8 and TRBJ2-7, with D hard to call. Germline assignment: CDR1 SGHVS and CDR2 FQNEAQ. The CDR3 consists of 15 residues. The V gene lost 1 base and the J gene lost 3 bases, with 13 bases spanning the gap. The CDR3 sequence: CASSLDIAVSYEQYF. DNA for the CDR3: TGTGCCAGCAGCTTAGACATCGCTGTCAGCTACGAGCAGTACTTC.

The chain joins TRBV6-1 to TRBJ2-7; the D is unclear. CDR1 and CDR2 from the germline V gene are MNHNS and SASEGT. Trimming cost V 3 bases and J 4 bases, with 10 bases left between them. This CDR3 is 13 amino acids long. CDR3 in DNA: TGTGCCAGCAGTGAGCCGACCACATACGAGCAGTACTTC. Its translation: CASSEPTTYEQYF.

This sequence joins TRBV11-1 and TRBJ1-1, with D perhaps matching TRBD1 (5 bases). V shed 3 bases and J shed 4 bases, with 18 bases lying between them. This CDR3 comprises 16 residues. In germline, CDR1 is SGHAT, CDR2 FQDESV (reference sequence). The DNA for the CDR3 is TGTGCCAGCAGCTTTCAAATGGCCAGGGCGGGCACTGAAGCTTTCTTT. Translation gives CASSFQMARAGTEAFF.

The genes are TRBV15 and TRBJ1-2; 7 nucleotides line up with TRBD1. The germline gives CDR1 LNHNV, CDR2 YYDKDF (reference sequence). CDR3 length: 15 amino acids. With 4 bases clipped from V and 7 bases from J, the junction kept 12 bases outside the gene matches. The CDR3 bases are TGTGCCACCAGCAATCAGGGGACAGCGGCGGGTGGCTACACCTTC. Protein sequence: CATSNQGTAAGGYTF. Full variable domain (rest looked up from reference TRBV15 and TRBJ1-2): DAMVIQNPRYQVTQFGKPVTLSCSQTLNHNVMYWYQQKSSQAPKLLFHYYDKDFNNEADTPDNFQSRRPNTSFCFLDIRSPGLGDTAMYLCATSNQGTAAGGYTFGSGTRLTVV.

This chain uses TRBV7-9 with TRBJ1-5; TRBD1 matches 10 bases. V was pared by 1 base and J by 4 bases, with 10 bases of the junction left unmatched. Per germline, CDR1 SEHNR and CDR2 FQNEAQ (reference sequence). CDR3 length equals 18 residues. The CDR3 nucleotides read TGTGCCAGCAGCTTAGGGACAGGGGGTTTAGGACCGAATCAGCCCCAGCATTTT. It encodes CASSLGTGGLGPNQPQHF.

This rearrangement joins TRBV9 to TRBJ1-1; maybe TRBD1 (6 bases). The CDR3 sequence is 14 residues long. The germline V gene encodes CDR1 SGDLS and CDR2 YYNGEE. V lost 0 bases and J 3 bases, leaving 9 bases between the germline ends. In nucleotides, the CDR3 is TGTGCCAGCAGCGTAGAGGGGGGACACACTGAAGCTTTCTTT. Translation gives CASSVEGGHTEAFF.

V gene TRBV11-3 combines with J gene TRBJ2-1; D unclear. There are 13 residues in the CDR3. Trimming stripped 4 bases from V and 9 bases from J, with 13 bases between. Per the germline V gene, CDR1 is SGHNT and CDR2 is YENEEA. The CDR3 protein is CASSSRPRREQFF. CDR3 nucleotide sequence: TGTGCCAGCAGCTCCCGCCCCCGGCGTGAGCAGTTCTTC.

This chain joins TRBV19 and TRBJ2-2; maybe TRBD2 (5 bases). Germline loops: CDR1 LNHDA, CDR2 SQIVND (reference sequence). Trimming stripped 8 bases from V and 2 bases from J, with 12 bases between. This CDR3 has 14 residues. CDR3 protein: CASLNGINTGELFF. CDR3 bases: TGTGCCAGTTTAAACGGGATTAACACCGGGGAGCTGTTTTTT.

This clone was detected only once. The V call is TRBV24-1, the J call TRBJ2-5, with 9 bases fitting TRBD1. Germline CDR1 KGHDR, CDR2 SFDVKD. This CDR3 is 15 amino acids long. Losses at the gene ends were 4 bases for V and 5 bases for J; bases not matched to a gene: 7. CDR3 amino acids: CATSDPGQGIETQYF. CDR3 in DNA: TGTGCCACCAGTGACCCGGGACAGGGTATTGAGACCCAGTACTTC.

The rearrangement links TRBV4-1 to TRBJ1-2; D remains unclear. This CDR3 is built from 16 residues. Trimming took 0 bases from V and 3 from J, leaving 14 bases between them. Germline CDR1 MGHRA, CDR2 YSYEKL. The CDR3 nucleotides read TGCGCCAGCAGCCAAGAGGTCTCCACAGCTCACTATGGCTACACCTTC. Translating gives CASSQEVSTAHYGYTF.

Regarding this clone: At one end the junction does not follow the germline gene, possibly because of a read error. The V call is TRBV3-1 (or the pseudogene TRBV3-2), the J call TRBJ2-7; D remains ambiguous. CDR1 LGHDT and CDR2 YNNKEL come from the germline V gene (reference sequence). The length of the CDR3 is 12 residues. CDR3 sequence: CASSQGHLEQYF. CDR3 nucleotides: TGTGCCAGCAGTCAAGGGCACCTCGAGCAGTACTTC.

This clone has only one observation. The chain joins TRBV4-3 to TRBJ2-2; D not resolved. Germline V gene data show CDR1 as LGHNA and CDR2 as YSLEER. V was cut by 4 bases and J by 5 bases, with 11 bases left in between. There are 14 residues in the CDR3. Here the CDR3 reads CASSPWPETGELFF. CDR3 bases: TGCGCCAGCAGCCCCTGGCCGGAAACCGGGGAGCTGTTTTTT.

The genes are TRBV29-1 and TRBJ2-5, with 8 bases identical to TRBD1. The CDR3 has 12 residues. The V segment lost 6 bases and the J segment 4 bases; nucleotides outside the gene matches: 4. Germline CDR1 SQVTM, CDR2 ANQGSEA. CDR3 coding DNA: TGCAGCGTCCTTGGACAGGGAGAGACCCAGTACTTC. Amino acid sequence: CSVLGQGETQYF.

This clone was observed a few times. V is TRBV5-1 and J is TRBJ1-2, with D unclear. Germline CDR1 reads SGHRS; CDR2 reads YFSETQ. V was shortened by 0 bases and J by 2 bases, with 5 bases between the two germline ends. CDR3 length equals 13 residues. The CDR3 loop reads CASSLARNYGYTF. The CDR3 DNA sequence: TGCGCCAGCAGCTTGGCCAGGAACTATGGCTACACCTTC.

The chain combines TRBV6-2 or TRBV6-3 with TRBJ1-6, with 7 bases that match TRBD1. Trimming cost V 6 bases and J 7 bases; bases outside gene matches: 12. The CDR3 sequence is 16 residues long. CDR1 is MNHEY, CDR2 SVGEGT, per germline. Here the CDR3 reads CASSPLRDSQNSPLHF. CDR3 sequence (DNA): TGTGCCAGCAGCCCTCTCCGGGACAGTCAGAATTCACCCCTCCACTTT.

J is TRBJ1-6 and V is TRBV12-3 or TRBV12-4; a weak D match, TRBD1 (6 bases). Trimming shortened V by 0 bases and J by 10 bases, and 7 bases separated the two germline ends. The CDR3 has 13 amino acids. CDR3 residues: CASSLARGSPLHF. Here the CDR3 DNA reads TGTGCCAGCAGTTTAGCCAGGGGCTCACCCCTCCACTTT.

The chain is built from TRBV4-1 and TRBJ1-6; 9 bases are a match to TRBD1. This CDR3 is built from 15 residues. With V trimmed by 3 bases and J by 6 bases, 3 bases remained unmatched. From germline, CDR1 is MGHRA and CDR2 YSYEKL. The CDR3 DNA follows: TGCGCCAGCAGCCAGGGACAGGGCATTAATTCACCCCTCCACTTT. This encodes CASSQGQGINSPLHF.

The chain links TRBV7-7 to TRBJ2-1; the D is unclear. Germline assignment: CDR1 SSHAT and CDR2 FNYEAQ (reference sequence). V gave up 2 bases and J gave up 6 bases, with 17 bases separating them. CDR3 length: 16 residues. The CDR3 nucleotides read TGTGCCAGCAGCTTAACAACAAGCCAAACCCCCAATGAGCAGTTCTTC. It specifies CASSLTTSQTPNEQFF. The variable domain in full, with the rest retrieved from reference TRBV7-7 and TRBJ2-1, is GAGVSQSPRYKVTKRGQDVTLRCDPISSHATLYWYQQALGQGPEFLTYFNYEAQPDKSGLPSDRFSAERPEGSISTLTIQRTEQRDSAMYRCASSLTTSQTPNEQFFGPGTRLTVL.

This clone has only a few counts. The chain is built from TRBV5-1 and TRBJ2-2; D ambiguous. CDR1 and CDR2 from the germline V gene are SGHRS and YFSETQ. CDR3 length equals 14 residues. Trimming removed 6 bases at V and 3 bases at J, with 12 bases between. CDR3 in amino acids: CASIRDGYTGELFF. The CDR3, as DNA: TGCGCCAGCATTCGTGACGGGTACACCGGGGAGCTGTTTTTT.